This is a list of T cell receptor beta chains from one sample in a study of cytomegalovirus exposure and HLA in healthy donors. Only in-frame clones appear in the TCRdb table, and some are missing; sequencing was by immunoSEQ multiplex PCR. Of tens of thousands of clones listed, nearly 96% were seen once; the top ten hold more than 3.5%. Specimen: PBMCs. These receptor sequences come from a young woman in good health and CMV-seropositive. CDR3s include the opening cysteine and the closing phenylalanine or tryptophan. Each record gives: J gene, clone size, V gene, D gene, CDR3 protein, CDR3 DNA. A D gene is named only where the DNA matches it firmly. Expanded clones are given a class, and other clones once, few, many or no size at all.

TRBJ2-3 . TRBV5-4 TRBD2 CASSRRTSGYTDTQYF TGTGCCAGCAGCCGAAGGACTAGCGGGTACACAGATACGCAGTATTTT
TRBJ1-1 . TRBV11-3 . CASSLEAGWGTEAFF TGTGCCAGCAGCTTAGAGGCGGGCTGGGGCACTGAAGCTTTCTTT
TRBJ1-1 . TRBV18 TRBD1 CASAGTGLMNTEAFF TGTGCCAGCGCCGGGACAGGTCTCATGAACACTGAAGCTTTCTTT
TRBJ1-1 . TRBV28 . CASSLSLYSGVEAFF TGTGCCAGCAGTCTCTCTTTGTATTCGGGTGTGGAAGCTTTCTTT
TRBJ2-3 . TRBV6-6 . CASSYASGDTQYF TGTGCCAGCAGTTACGCCTCGGGGGATACGCAGTATTTT
TRBJ2-5 . TRBV29-1 TRBD1 CSVAGQGSPQETQYF TGCAGCGTCGCCGGACAGGGTAGTCCCCAAGAGACCCAGTACTTC
TRBJ1-4 . TRBV7-2 TRBD1 CASSRDRGEKLFF TGTGCCAGCAGCCGGGACAGGGGAGAAAAACTGTTTTTT
TRBJ1-1 . TRBV9 TRBD1 CASSPSSQGANSEAFF TGTGCCAGCAGCCCCAGCTCACAGGGGGCGAACTCTGAAGCTTTCTTT
TRBJ1-4 . TRBV28 . CASSGEGVPNEKLFF TGTGCCAGTAGTGGGGAGGGGGTCCCTAATGAAAAACTGTTTTTT
TRBJ2-7 . TRBV30 . CAWSVPTQGEQYF TGTGCCTGGAGTGTACCGACTCAAGGAGAGCAGTACTTC
TRBJ2-3 . TRBV6-5 TRBD2 CASSLLAGASTDTQYF TGTGCCAGCAGTTTGCTAGCGGGAGCTAGCACAGATACGCAGTATTTT
TRBJ1-2 once TRBV2 . CASSPVVYGYTF TGTGCCAGCAGCCCGGTGGTCTATGGCTACACCTTC
TRBJ2-1 . TRBV7-9 TRBD1 CASSLGTEKTSSYNEQFF TGTGCCAGCAGCCTGGGGACAGAAAAAACAAGCTCCTACAATGAGCAGTTCTTC
TRBJ2-6 . TRBV19 TRBD1 CAAGQGGSGANVLTF TGTGCCGCGGGACAGGGGGGCTCTGGGGCCAACGTCCTGACTTTC
TRBJ2-1 . TRBV5-1 TRBD1 CASSLVGTGVGNEQFF TGCGCCAGCAGCTTGGTTGGGACAGGGGTCGGCAATGAGCAGTTCTTC
TRBJ2-7 . TRBV30 . CAWSVRVEQYF TGTGCCTGGAGTGTACGAGTCGAGCAGTACTTC
TRBJ2-7 . TRBV6-5 TRBD1 CASSSQDRFYEQYF TGTGCCAGCAGTTCCCAGGACAGGTTCTACGAGCAGTACTTC
TRBJ2-2 . TRBV5-1 . CASSPPGAAENTGELFF TGCGCCAGCAGCCCCCCGGGAGCGGCCGAAAACACCGGGGAGCTGTTTTTT
TRBJ1-2 . TRBV28 . CASSLPQGISYGYTF TGTGCCAGCAGTTTACCGCAGGGCATATCCTATGGCTACACCTTC
TRBJ1-2 . TRBV30 TRBD1 CAWSPHPWDRGRRGYTF TGTGCCTGGAGTCCCCACCCCTGGGACAGGGGGCGGCGAGGCTACACCTTC
TRBJ1-3 . TRBV4-1 . CASRDSRLSGNTIYF TGCGCCAGCAGAGACAGCCGTCTCTCTGGAAACACCATATATTTT
TRBJ2-7 . TRBV11-2 . CASSLAGVSLYEQYF TGTGCCAGCAGCTTAGCAGGGGTTTCTTTGTACGAGCAGTACTTC
TRBJ2-1 . TRBV28 . CASSTRIGEQFF TGTGCCAGCAGTACTAGAATCGGCGAGCAGTTCTTC
TRBJ2-7 . TRBV19 TRBD2 CASSMSGRSGYEQYF TGTGCCAGTAGTATGAGCGGGAGGTCAGGCTACGAGCAGTACTTC
TRBJ2-5 once TRBV5-1 TRBD1 CASSPTGGGETQYF TGCGCCAGCAGCCCGACAGGGGGAGGAGAGACCCAGTACTTC
TRBJ1-4 . TRBV7-6 . CASSLGRGRALDEKLFF TGTGCCAGCAGCTTAGGAAGGGGAAGGGCCTTGGATGAAAAACTGTTTTTT
TRBJ2-2 . TRBV12-2 . CASRSRHPGLGHTGELFF TGTGCAAGTCGCTCGCGCCACCCGGGACTAGGCCACACCGGGGAGCTGTTTTTT
TRBJ1-2 . TRBV2 . CASSSAVGGNYGYTF TGTGCCAGCAGTTCCGCGGTGGGGGGTAACTATGGCTACACCTTC
TRBJ2-5 few TRBV5-1 . CASSPSLAAQETQYF TGCGCCAGCAGCCCCTCTTTAGCGGCCCAAGAGACCCAGTACTTC
TRBJ2-7 . TRBV6-5 . CASSPQGGEQYF TGTGCCAGCAGTCCGCAGGGTGGCGAGCAGTACTTC
TRBJ1-1 . TRBV10-3 TRBD1 CATDRGRGATEAFF TGTGCCACAGACAGGGGCCGCGGGGCCACTGAAGCTTTCTTT
TRBJ2-6 . TRBV5-1 TRBD1 CASSGWTGVGSGANVLTF TGCGCCAGCAGCGGCTGGACAGGGGTGGGCTCTGGGGCCAACGTCCTGACTTTC
TRBJ2-5 . TRBV18 TRBD2 CASSPSILTSGMETQYF TGTGCCAGCTCACCATCCATCCTGACTAGCGGGATGGAGACCCAGTACTTC
TRBJ1-4 . TRBV9 TRBD1 CASSFGTGGGEKLFF TGTGCCAGCAGCTTCGGGACAGGGGGCGGTGAAAAACTGTTTTTT
TRBJ2-5 once TRBV21-1 . CASSKMRKVMGQGAWETQYF TGTGCCAGCAGCAAGATGCGCAAGGTTATGGGTCAGGGGGCATGGGAGACCCAGTACTTC
TRBJ2-3 . TRBV7-6 . CASSASLDRPSTDTQYF TGTGCCAGCAGCGCCTCGTTGGACAGACCCAGCACAGATACGCAGTATTTT
TRBJ2-1 once TRBV29-1 . CSAADRSRGHEQFF TGCAGCGCGGCTGACAGGTCACGGGGCCATGAGCAGTTCTTC